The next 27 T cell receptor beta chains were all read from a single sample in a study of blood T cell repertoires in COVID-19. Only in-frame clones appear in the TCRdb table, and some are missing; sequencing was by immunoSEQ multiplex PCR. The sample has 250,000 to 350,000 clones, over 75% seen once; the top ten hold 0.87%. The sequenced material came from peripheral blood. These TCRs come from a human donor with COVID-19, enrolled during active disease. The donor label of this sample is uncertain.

The CDR3 loop is CASSYSKGDQPQHF. CDR3 DNA: TGTGCCAGCAGTTACTCGAAAGGGGATCAGCCCCAGCATTTT. The chain couples TRBV6-5 to TRBJ1-5; maybe TRBD1 (5 bases). Trimming stripped 0 bases from V and 5 bases from J, with 8 bases between. Germline V gene lookup returns CDR1 MNHEY and CDR2 SVGAGI. CDR3 size: 14 residues.

CDR3 sequence (DNA): TGTGCCAGCAGTTACGGACAGGGACAGCCCCAGCATTTT. This gives the protein CASSYGQGQPQHF. This sequence joins TRBV6-6 and TRBJ1-5; 8 nucleotides line up with TRBD1. The CDR3 loop spans 13 amino acids. The J segment lost 7 bases and the V segment lost 2 bases, leaving 1 base of the junction unmatched. CDR1 is MNHNY and CDR2 is SVGAGI in the germline V gene (reference sequence).

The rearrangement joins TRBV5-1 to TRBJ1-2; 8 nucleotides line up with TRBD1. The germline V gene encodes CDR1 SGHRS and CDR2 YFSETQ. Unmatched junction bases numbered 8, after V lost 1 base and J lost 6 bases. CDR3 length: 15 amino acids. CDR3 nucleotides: TGCGCCAGCAGCTTGTCACTTTTGACAGGGGATGGCTACACCTTC. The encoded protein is CASSLSLLTGDGYTF. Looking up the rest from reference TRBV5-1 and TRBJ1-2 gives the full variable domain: KAGVTQTPRYLIKTRGQQVTLSCSPISGHRSVSWYQQTPGQGLQFLFEYFSETQRNKGNFPGRFSGRQFSNSRSEMNVSTLELGDSALYLCASSLSLLTGDGYTFGSGTRLTVV.

Here the CDR3 DNA reads TGTGCCAGCAGACAAAATGGGGCAGGGGGCGAGCAGTACTTC. It specifies CASRQNGAGGEQYF. This chain uses TRBV6-6 with TRBJ2-7; the match to TRBD1 covers 7 bases. From germline, CDR1 is MNHNY and CDR2 SVGAGI (reference sequence). Trimming at V came to 6 bases and at J to 6 bases, leaving 11 bases not matched to a gene. This CDR3 is 14 amino acids long.

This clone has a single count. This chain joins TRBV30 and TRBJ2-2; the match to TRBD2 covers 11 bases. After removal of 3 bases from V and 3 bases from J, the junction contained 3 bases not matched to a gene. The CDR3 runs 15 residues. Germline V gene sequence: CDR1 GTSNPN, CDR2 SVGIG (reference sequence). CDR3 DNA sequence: TGTGCCTGGAGCACGGGACTAGCGGACACCGGGGAGCTGTTTTTT. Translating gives CAWSTGLADTGELFF.

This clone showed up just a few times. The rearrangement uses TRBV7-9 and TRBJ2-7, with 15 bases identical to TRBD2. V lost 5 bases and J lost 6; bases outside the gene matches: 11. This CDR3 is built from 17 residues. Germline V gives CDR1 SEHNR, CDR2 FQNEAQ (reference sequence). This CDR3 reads CASSPGTSGRWTGEQYF. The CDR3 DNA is TGTGCCAGCAGCCCCGGGACTAGCGGGAGGTGGACGGGCGAGCAGTACTTC.

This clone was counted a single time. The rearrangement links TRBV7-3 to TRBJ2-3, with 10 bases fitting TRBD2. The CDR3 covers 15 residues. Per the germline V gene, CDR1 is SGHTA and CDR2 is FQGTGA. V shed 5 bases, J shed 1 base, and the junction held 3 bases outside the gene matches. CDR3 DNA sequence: TGTGCCAGCAGCGCCGGGACTAGCGGCACAGATACGCAGTATTTT. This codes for CASSAGTSGTDTQYF.

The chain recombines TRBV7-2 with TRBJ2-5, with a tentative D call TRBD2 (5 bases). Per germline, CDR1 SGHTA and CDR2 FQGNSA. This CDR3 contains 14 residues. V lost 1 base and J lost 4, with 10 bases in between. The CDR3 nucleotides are TGTGCCAGCAGCTTAGGGGGAGCAGGAGAGACCCAGTACTTC. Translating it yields CASSLGGAGETQYF.

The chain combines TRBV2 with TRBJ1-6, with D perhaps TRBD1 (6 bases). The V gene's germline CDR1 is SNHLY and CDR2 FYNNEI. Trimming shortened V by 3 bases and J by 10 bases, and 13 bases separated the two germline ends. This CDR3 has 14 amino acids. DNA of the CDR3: TGTGCCAGCAGTGAGGTGGGGGCCCGGTCACCCCTCCACTTT. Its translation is CASSEVGARSPLHF.

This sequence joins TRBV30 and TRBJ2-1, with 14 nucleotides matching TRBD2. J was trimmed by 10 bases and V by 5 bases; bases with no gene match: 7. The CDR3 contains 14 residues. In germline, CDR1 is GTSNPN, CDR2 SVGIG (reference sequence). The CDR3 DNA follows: TGTGCCTGGGGACGACTAGCGGGAGGGGGAGAGCAGTTCTTC. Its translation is CAWGRLAGGGEQFF.

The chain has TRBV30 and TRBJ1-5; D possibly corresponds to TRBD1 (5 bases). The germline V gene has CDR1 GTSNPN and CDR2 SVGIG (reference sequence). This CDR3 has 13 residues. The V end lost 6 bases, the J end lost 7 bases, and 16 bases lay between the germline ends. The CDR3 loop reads CACQSGVGQPQHF. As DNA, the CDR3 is TGTGCCTGTCAATCGGGGGTGGGGCAGCCCCAGCATTTT.

In nucleotides, the CDR3 is TGTGCCAGCAGCTCAGGGGCCCGTAATGAAAAACTGTTTTTT. Its translation is CASSSGARNEKLFF. V is TRBV5-4 and J is TRBJ1-4; the D gene is possibly TRBD1 (6 bases). This CDR3 is built from 14 residues. V was cut by 3 bases and J by 4 bases, with 10 bases left in between. Germline V gene data show CDR1 as SGHNT and CDR2 as YYREEE (reference sequence).

This CDR3 is CAWTGQMNTEAFF. DNA of the CDR3: TGTGCCTGGACTGGACAGATGAACACTGAAGCTTTCTTT. The V call is TRBV30, the J call TRBJ1-1, with a possible D match to TRBD1 (6 bases). The V and J ends lost 4 bases and 0 bases respectively, with 9 bases between them. Germline values: CDR1 GTSNPN, CDR2 SVGIG (reference sequence). This CDR3 region has 13 residues.

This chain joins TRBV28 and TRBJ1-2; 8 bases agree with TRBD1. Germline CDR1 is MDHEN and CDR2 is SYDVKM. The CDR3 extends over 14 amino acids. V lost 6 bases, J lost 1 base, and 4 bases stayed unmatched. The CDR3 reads CASSLGQDNYGYTF. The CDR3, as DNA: TGTGCCAGCAGCCTGGGACAGGATAACTATGGCTACACCTTC.

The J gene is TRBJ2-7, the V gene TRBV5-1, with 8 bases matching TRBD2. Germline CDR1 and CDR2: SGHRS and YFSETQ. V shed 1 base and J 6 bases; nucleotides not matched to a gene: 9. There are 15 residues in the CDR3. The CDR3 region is CASSLTSGGTREQYF. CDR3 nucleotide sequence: TGCGCCAGCAGCTTGACTAGCGGAGGGACCCGCGAGCAGTACTTC.

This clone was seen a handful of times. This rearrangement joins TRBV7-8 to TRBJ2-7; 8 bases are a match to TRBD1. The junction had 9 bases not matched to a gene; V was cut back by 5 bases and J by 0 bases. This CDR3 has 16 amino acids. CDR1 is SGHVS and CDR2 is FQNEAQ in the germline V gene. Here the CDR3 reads CASSIRTGGPSYEQYF. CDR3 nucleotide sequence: TGTGCCAGCAGCATTCGAACAGGGGGTCCCTCCTACGAGCAGTACTTC.

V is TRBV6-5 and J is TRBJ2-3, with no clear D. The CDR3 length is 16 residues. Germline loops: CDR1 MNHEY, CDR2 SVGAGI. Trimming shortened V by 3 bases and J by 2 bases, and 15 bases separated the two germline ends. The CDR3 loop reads CASSYFLSRPTDTQYF. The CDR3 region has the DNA TGTGCCAGCAGTTATTTTCTCTCGCGGCCCACAGATACGCAGTATTTT.

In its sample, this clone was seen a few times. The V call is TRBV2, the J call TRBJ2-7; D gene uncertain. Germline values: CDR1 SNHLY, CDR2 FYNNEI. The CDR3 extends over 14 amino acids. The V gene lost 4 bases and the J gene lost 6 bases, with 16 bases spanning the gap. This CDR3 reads CASSATPPGTEQYF. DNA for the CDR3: TGTGCCAGCAGTGCTACTCCGCCGGGTACCGAGCAGTACTTC.

This chain's CDR3 is CASSLYRPGQGSGELFF. The CDR3 bases are TGTGCCAGCAGCCTCTACCGACCGGGACAGGGTTCCGGGGAGCTGTTTTTT. The genes are TRBV5-5 and TRBJ2-2; TRBD1 agrees at 9 bases. The CDR3 loop spans 17 amino acids. Trimming removed 4 bases from V and 6 bases from J; junction bases left unmatched: 13. CDR1 SGHKS and CDR2 YYEKEE come from the germline V gene (reference sequence).

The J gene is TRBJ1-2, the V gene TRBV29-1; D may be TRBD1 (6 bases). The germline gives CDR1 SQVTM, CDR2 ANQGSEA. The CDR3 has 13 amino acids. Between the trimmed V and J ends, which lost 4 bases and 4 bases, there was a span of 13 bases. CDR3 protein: CSVAPPGAYGYTF. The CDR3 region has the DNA TGCAGCGTTGCCCCCCCAGGGGCCTATGGCTACACCTTC.

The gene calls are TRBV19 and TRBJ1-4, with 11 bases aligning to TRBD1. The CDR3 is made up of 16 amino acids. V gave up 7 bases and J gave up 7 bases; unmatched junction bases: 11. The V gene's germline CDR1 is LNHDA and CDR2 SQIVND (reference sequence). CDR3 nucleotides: TGTGCCAGTACGGGAAACTTAGGACAGGGGGCTGAAAAACTGTTTTTT. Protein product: CASTGNLGQGAEKLFF.

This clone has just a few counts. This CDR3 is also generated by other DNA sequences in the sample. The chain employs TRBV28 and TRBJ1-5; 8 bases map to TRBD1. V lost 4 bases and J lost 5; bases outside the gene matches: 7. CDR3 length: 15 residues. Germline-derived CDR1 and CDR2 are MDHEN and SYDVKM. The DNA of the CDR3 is TGTGCCAGCAGTTCAGACAGGGGCGGGTATCAGCCCCAGCATTTT. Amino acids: CASSSDRGGYQPQHF.

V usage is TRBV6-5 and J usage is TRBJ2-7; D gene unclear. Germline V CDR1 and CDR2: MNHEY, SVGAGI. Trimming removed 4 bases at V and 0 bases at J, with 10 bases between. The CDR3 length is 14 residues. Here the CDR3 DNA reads TGTGCCAGCAGTTCCCCTCGGAGCTCCTACGAGCAGTACTTC. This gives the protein CASSSPRSSYEQYF.

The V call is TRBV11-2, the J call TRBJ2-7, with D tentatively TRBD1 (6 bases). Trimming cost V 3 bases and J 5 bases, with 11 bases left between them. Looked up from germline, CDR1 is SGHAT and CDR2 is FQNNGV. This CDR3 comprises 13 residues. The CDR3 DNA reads TGTGCCAGCAGCTTCGGGACACTAGACGAGCAGTACTTC. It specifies CASSFGTLDEQYF.

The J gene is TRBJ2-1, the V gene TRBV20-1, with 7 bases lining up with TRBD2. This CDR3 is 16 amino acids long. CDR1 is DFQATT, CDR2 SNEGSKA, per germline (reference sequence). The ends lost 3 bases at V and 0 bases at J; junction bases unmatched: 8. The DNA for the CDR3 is TGCAGTGCTAGTCCCGGGACTACTTACTCCTACAATGAGCAGTTCTTC. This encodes CSASPGTTYSYNEQFF.

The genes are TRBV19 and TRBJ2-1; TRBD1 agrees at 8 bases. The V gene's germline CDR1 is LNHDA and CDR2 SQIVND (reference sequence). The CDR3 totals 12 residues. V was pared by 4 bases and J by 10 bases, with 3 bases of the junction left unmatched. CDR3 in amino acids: CASSTDRGEQFF. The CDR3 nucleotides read TGTGCCAGTAGTACCGACAGGGGCGAGCAGTTCTTC. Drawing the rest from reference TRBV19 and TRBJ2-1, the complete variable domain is DGGITQSPKYLFRKEGQNVTLSCEQNLNHDAMYWYRQDPGQGLRLIYYSQIVNDFQKGDIAEGYSVSREKKESFPLTVTSAQKNPTAFYLCASSTDRGEQFFGPGTRLTVL.

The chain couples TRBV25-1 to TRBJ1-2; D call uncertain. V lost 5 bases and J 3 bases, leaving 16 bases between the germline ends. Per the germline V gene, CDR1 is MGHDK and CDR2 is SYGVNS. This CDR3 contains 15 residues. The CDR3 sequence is CASSTRGDPYYGYTF. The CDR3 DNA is TGTGCCAGCAGTACCCGCGGGGATCCCTACTATGGCTACACCTTC.